The 17 T cell receptor beta chains below come from one sample, sequenced in a study of blood T cell repertoires in COVID-19. Data came from immunoSEQ multiplex PCR; TCRdb stores just in-frame clones and leaves some out. The table lists about 48,000 clones, 86% of them singletons. The sequencing input was peripheral blood. These receptors all stem from a woman aged 80 or over with COVID-19, enrolled during active disease.

This clone was counted between two and nine times. V is TRBV3-1 (or the pseudogene TRBV3-2) and J is TRBJ1-4; D is unresolved. The CDR3 contains 16 residues. The germline V and J ends were trimmed by 0 bases and 4 bases, with 12 bases remaining between them. Germline V gene lookup returns CDR1 LGHDT and CDR2 YNNKEL (reference sequence). The CDR3 DNA is TGTGCCAGCAGCCAAGAAAGAGGCAGTCTTAATGAAAAACTGTTTTTT. Protein: CASSQERGSLNEKLFF.

Note on this clone: Mismatch with germline at one junction end may stem from a read error. The chain combines TRBV7-7 with TRBJ2-3; tentatively, D is TRBD2 (5 bases). CDR1 and CDR2 from the germline V gene are SSHAT and FNYEAQ (reference sequence). The length of the CDR3 is 15 residues. CDR3 in amino acids: CASSLASGSTDTQYF. In DNA form, the CDR3 reads TGTGCTAGCAGCTTGGCAAGCGGAAGCACAGATACGCAGTATTTT.

The gene calls are TRBV30 and TRBJ1-6; a possible D gene is TRBD1 (6 bases). Germline V CDR1 and CDR2: GTSNPN, SVGIG (reference sequence). The CDR3 contains 15 residues. V dropped 0 bases and J dropped 7 bases, with 13 bases sitting between them. CDR3 protein: CAWSVGGVGNSPLHF. In DNA form, the CDR3 reads TGTGCCTGGAGTGTAGGGGGGGTTGGGAATTCACCCCTCCACTTT.

The chain recombines TRBV12-2 with TRBJ2-7; the table's D gene call, TRBD2, was not cross checked with the DNA. TRBV12-2 is deemed a pseudogene. The CDR3 extends over 15 amino acids. Here the CDR3 reads CASRSGTPLGYEQYF. The CDR3 nucleotides are TGTGCAAGTCGGTCGGGGACTCCTCTGGGGTACGAGCAGTACTTC.

This rearrangement joins TRBV19 to TRBJ1-4, with 7 positions matching TRBD1. V dropped 6 bases and J dropped 6; count of bases not matched to a gene: 13. Looked up from germline, CDR1 is LNHDA and CDR2 is SQIVND (reference sequence). This CDR3 is built from 16 residues. The CDR3 DNA sequence: TGTGCCAGTAGGTCCCTCACAGGGGCCCCTCATGAAAAACTGTTTTTT. Translating it yields CASRSLTGAPHEKLFF. The complete variable domain, with remaining parts taken from reference TRBV19 and TRBJ1-4, reads DGGITQSPKYLFRKEGQNVTLSCEQNLNHDAMYWYRQDPGQGLRLIYYSQIVNDFQKGDIAEGYSVSREKKESFPLTVTSAQKNPTAFYLCASRSLTGAPHEKLFFGSGTQLSVL.

The gene calls are TRBV20-1 and TRBJ2-7, with D maybe TRBD2 (6 bases). Germline values: CDR1 DFQATT, CDR2 SNEGSKA (reference sequence). The CDR3 length is 15 residues. V shed 3 bases and J shed 2 bases, with 17 bases lying between them. The CDR3, as DNA: TGCAGTGCTAGTCAGGCTCCACGCGGGACCTACGAGCAGTACTTC. Amino acid sequence: CSASQAPRGTYEQYF.

V gene TRBV4-1 combines with J gene TRBJ2-5; 11 positions agree with TRBD1. CDR1 is MGHRA, CDR2 YSYEKL, per germline. This CDR3 has 17 amino acids. J gave up 5 bases and V 1 base, and 9 bases lay outside the gene matches. The CDR3 reads CASSQGGRTGGWETQYF. CDR3 nucleotides: TGCGCCAGCAGCCAAGGGGGCCGGACAGGGGGCTGGGAGACCCAGTACTTC.

This rearrangement joins TRBV29-1 to TRBJ1-2; TRBD1 aligns across 7 bases. The CDR3 runs to 13 residues. V trimming: 2 bases; J trimming: 4 bases; junction bases outside the gene matches: 4. CDR1 and CDR2 (germline): SQVTM, ANQGSEA. CDR3 in amino acids: CSVETSGGYGYTF. For the CDR3, the DNA is TGCAGCGTTGAAACCTCAGGGGGCTATGGCTACACCTTC.

The chain links TRBV4-1 to TRBJ2-2; perhaps TRBD2 as D (5 bases). The ends were cut back, 0 bases at V and 6 bases at J, with 11 bases in the middle. CDR1 and CDR2 (germline): MGHRA, YSYEKL. This CDR3 region has 15 residues. The CDR3 reads CASSQEPGMSGELFF. The CDR3 DNA follows: TGCGCCAGCAGCCAAGAGCCCGGGATGTCCGGGGAGCTGTTTTTT.

The chain uses TRBV4-1 and TRBJ1-2, with D unresolved. V lost 2 bases to trimming and J lost 7 bases, with 11 bases between them. The CDR3 spans 13 residues. CDR1 and CDR2 (germline): MGHRA, YSYEKL. CDR3 region: CASSQITSRGYTF. The CDR3 DNA reads TGCGCCAGCAGCCAAATCACCAGTCGTGGCTACACCTTC.

This clone was seen only once. The chain recombines TRBV19 with TRBJ1-2; TRBD1 agrees at 7 bases. J gave up 0 bases and V 5 bases, and 6 bases lay outside the gene matches. The CDR3 contains 15 residues. The germline V gene encodes CDR1 LNHDA and CDR2 SQIVND (reference sequence). The CDR3 coding sequence is TGTGCCAGTAGTGAGAGGACAGGTCCTAACTATGGCTACACCTTC. Encoded protein: CASSERTGPNYGYTF.

This clone was seen a single time. The V call is TRBV5-4, the J call TRBJ2-2; the D is unclear. This CDR3 has 15 residues. Trimming shortened V by 0 bases and J by 4 bases, and 10 bases separated the two germline ends. Germline CDR1 SGHNT, CDR2 YYREEE (reference sequence). CDR3 nucleotide sequence: TGTGCCAGCAGCTTGGTACACGGCGGCACCGGGGAGCTGTTTTTT. It translates to CASSLVHGGTGELFF.

The sample holds a few counts of this clone. V usage is TRBV18 and J usage is TRBJ2-3; D gene ambiguous. Trimming left V 0 bases short and J 2 bases short, with 9 bases between. CDR1 is KGHSH and CDR2 is LQKENI in the germline V gene. This CDR3 contains 15 residues. The CDR3 here is CASSPPSTFTDTQYF. The CDR3 bases are TGTGCCAGCTCACCACCATCTACCTTCACAGATACGCAGTATTTT.

The chain links TRBV3-1 (or the pseudogene TRBV3-2) to TRBJ1-3; TRBD1 matches 8 bases. Germline lookup yields CDR1 LGHDT and CDR2 YNNKEL (reference sequence). The CDR3 has 14 amino acids. J lost 4 bases, V lost 4 bases, and 3 bases had no gene match. The CDR3: CASSLTGAGNTIYF. The CDR3 bases are TGTGCCAGCAGCCTGACAGGGGCCGGAAACACCATATATTTT.

This chain joins TRBV3-1 (or the pseudogene TRBV3-2) and TRBJ1-3; TRBD1 aligns across 9 bases. Germline trimming cut 4 bases from V and 3 bases from J; bases unmatched to any gene: 13. Germline assignment: CDR1 LGHDT and CDR2 YNNKEL (reference sequence). The CDR3 has 18 amino acids. For the CDR3, the DNA is TGTGCCAGCAGCCCACGATACAGGGGGCGACGTGGTGGAAACACCATATATTTT. Translated, it gives CASSPRYRGRRGGNTIYF.

In DNA, the CDR3 is TGTGCCAGCAGTGGCTATCAGGGCTCCTACGAGCAGTACTTC. It specifies CASSGYQGSYEQYF. V gene TRBV25-1 combines with J gene TRBJ2-7; a possible D gene is TRBD1 (5 bases). The ends were cut back, 4 bases at V and 0 bases at J, with 10 bases in the middle. The CDR3 has 14 amino acids. The germline gives CDR1 MGHDK, CDR2 SYGVNS.

This chain connects TRBV19 to TRBJ2-5; 12 bases are shared with TRBD2. CDR3 length: 17 residues. V was pared by 4 bases and J by 5 bases, with 11 bases of the junction left unmatched. Germline V gene data show CDR1 as LNHDA and CDR2 as SQIVND (reference sequence). The CDR3: CASSRKGLAGVFETQYF. CDR3 nucleotide sequence: TGTGCCAGTAGTAGAAAGGGACTAGCGGGTGTATTTGAGACCCAGTACTTC.